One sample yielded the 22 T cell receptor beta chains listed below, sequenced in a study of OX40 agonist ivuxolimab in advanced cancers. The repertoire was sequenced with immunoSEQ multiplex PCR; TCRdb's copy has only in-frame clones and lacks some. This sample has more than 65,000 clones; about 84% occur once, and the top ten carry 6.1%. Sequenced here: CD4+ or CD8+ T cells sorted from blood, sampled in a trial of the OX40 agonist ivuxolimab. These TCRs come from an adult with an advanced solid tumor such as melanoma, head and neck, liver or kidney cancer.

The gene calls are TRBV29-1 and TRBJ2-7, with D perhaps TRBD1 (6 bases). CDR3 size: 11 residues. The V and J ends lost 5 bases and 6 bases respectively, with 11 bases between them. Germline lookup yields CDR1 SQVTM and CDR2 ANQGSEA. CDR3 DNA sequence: TGCAGCGTTCCAGGGGCCTCCGAGCAGTACTTC. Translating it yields CSVPGASEQYF.

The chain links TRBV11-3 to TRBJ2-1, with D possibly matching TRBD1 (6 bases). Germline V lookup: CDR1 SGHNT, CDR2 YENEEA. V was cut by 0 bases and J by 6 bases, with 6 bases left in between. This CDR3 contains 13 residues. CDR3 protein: CASSLDRGNEQFF. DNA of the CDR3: TGTGCCAGCAGCTTAGACAGGGGCAATGAGCAGTTCTTC.

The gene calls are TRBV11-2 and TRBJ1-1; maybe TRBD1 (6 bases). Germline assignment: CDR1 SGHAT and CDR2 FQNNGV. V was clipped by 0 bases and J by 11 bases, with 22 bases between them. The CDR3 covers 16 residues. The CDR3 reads CASSLEGAVGDLGAFF. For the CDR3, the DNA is TGTGCCAGCAGCTTAGAGGGGGCCGTCGGGGACCTCGGGGCTTTCTTT. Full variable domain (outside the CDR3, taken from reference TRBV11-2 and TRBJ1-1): EAGVAQSPRYKIIEKRQSVAFWCNPISGHATLYWYQQILGQGPKLLIQFQNNGVVDDSQLPKDRFSAERLKGVDSTLKIQPAKLEDSAVYLCASSLEGAVGDLGAFFGQGTRLTVV.

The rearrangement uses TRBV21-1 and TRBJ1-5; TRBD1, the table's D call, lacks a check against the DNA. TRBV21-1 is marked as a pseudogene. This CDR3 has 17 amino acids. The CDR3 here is CASSKTNRGYSNQPQHF. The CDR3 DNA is TGTGCCAGCAGCAAGACGAACAGGGGTTATAGCAATCAGCCCCAGCATTTT.

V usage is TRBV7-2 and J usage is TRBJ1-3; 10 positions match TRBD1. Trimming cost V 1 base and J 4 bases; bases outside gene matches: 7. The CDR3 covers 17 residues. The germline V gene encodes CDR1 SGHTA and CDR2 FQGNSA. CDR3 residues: CASSLGGQGGGGNTIYF. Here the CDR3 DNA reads TGTGCCAGCAGCTTAGGAGGACAGGGGGGCGGGGGAAACACCATATATTTT. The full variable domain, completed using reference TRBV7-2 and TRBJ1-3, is GAGVSQSPSNKVTEKGKDVELRCDPISGHTALYWYRQSLGQGLEFLIYFQGNSAPDKSGLPSDRFSAERTGGSVSTLTIQRTQQEDSAVYLCASSLGGQGGGGNTIYFGEGSWLTVV.

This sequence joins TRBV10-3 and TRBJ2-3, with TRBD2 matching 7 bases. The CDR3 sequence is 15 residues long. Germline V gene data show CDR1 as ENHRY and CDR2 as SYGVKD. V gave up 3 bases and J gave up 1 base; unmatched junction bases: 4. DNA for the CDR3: TGTGCCATCAGTGATTGGGGGGGAGGCACAGATACGCAGTATTTT. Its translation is CAISDWGGGTDTQYF.

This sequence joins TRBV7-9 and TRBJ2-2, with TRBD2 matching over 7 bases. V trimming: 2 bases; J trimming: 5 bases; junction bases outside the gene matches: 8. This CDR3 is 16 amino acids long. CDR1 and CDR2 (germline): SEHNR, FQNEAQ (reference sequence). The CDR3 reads CASSLSGGGPTGELFF. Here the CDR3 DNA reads TGTGCCAGCAGCTTATCCGGGGGAGGGCCTACCGGGGAGCTGTTTTTT.

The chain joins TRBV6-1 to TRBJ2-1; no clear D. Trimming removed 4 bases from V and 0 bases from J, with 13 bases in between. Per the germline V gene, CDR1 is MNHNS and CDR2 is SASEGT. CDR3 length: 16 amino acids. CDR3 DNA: TGTGCCAGCAGTGCCCTCACAAGGAGCTCCTACAATGAGCAGTTCTTC. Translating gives CASSALTRSSYNEQFF.

CDR3 protein: CASSLAAGGNYGYTF. In DNA form, the CDR3 reads TGTGCCAGCAGCTTGGCGGCAGGGGGCAACTATGGCTACACCTTC. The rearrangement joins TRBV7-9 to TRBJ1-2, with 8 positions matching TRBD1. The CDR3 extends over 15 amino acids. J was trimmed by 2 bases and V by 3 bases; bases with no gene match: 5. CDR1 SEHNR and CDR2 FQNEAQ come from the germline V gene (reference sequence).

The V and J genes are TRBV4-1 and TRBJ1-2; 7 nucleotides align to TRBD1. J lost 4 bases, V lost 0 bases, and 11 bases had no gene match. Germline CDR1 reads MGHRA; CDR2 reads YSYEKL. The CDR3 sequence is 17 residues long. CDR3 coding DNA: TGCGCCAGCAGCCAAGATCAGGGGACAGTTAACGTCTATGGCTACACCTTC. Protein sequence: CASSQDQGTVNVYGYTF.

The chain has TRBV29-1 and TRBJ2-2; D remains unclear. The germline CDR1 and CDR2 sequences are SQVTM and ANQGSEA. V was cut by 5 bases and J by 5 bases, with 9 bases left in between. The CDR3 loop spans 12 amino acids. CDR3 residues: CSVSDKTGELFF. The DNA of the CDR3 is TGCAGCGTTTCTGACAAAACCGGGGAGCTGTTTTTT.

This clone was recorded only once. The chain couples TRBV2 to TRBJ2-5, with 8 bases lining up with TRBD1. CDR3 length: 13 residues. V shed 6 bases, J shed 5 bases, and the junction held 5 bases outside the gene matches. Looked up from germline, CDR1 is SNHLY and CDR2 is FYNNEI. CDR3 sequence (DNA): TGTGCCAGCAGAGGACAGGGTTTGGAGACCCAGTACTTC. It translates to CASRGQGLETQYF.

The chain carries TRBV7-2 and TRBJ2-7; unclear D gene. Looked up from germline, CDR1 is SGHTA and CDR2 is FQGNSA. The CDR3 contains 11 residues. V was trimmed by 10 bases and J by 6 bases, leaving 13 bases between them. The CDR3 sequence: CANSQTTEQYF. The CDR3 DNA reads TGTGCCAACAGTCAAACCACCGAGCAGTACTTC.

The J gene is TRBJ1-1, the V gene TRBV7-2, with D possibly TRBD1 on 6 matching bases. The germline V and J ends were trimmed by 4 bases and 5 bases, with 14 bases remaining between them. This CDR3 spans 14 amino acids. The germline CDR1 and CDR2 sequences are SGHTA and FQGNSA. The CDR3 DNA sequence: TGTGCCAGCAGCTCCACGGGGGCAGGGACTGAAGCTTTCTTT. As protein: CASSSTGAGTEAFF.

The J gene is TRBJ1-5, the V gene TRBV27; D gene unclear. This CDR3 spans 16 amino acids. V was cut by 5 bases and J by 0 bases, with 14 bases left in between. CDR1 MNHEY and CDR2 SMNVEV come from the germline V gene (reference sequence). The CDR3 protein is CASSPHGVHSNQPQHF. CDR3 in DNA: TGTGCCAGCAGTCCCCATGGAGTTCATAGCAATCAGCCCCAGCATTTT.

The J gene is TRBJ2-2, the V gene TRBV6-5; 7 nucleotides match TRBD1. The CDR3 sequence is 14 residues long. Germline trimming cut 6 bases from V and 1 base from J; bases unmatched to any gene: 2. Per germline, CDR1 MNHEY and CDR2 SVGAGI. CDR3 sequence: CASSRDRNTGELFF. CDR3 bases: TGTGCCAGCAGCCGGGACAGGAACACCGGGGAGCTGTTTTTT.

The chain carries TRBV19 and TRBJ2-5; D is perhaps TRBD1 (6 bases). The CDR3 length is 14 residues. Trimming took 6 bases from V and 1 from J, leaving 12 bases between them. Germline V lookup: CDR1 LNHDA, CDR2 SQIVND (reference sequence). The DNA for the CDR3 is TGTGCCAGTAGCTGGACAGTAAGCCAAGAGACCCAGTACTTC. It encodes CASSWTVSQETQYF.

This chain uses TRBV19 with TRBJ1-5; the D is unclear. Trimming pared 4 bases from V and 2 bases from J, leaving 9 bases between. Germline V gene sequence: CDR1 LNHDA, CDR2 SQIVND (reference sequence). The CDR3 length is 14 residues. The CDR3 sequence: CASSRAGGNQPQHF. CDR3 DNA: TGTGCCAGTAGTAGGGCCGGGGGCAATCAGCCCCAGCATTTT.

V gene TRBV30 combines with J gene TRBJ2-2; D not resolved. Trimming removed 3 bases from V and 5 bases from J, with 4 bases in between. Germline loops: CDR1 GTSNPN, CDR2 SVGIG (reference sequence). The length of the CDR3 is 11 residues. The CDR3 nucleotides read TGTGCCTGGAGAGGGACCGGGGAGCTGTTTTTT. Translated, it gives CAWRGTGELFF.

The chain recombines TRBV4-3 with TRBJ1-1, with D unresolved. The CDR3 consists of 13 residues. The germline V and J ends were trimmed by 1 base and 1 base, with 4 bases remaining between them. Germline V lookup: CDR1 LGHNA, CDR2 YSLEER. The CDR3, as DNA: TGCGCCAGCAGCCAAGCGGCGAACACTGAAGCTTTCTTT. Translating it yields CASSQAANTEAFF.

The CDR3, as DNA: TGTGCCAGCTCACCCCCGGGACTAACCTACAATGAGCAGTTCTTC. This sequence encodes CASSPPGLTYNEQFF. This chain links TRBV18 with TRBJ2-1, with 7 bases fitting TRBD2. V lost 3 bases to trimming and J lost 2 bases; unmatched junction nucleotides: 4. CDR3 length: 15 amino acids. The germline V gene encodes CDR1 KGHSH and CDR2 LQKENI. The complete variable domain, with remaining parts taken from reference TRBV18 and TRBJ2-1, reads NAGVMQNPRHLVRRRGQEARLRCSPMKGHSHVYWYRQLPEEGLKFMVYLQKENIIDESGMPKERFSAEFPKEGPSILRIQQVVRGDSAAYFCASSPPGLTYNEQFFGPGTRLTVL.

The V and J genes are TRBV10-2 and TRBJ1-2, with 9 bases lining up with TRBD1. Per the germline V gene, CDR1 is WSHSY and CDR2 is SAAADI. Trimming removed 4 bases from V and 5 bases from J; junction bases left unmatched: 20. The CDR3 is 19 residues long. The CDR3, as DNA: TGCGCCAGCAGTGCCCTTCCCCAGGGACAGGGATCCTTGAAGTATGGCTACACCTTC. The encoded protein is CASSALPQGQGSLKYGYTF.